This T cell receptor beta chain was sequenced during a study of T cell repertoires in cytomegalovirus infection. Overall study context: CMV infection together with matching HLA type was indicated by public TCR beta signatures.

Overall study findings and caveats: Cumulative public TCR beta family frequency identified carriers of CMV plus the relevant HLA.

TCRdb ran MiXCR on the reads and lists one entry per CDR3 protein. This table holds 480,000 or so distinct CDR3 sequences, approximately 10% found once. The sample holds many counts of this clonotype. What it binds is unknown. The CDR3 extends over 16 amino acids. V was cut by 5 bases and J by 1 base, with 15 bases left in between. Per germline, CDR1 SGHVS and CDR2 FQNEAQ. The sequence was obtained from a human donor in good health (CMV status not recorded). Some clones in this sample may be carry-over from other donors' samples. Sequencing was performed on PBMCs. The gene calls are TRBV7-8 and TRBJ1-5, with D perhaps matching TRBD1 (6 bases). CDR3 sequence reads: CASSVPGHVSNQPQHF. Here the CDR3 DNA reads TGTGCCAGCAGCGTACCGGGACACGTGAGCAATCAGCCCCAGCATTTT.